These 28 T cell receptor beta chains originate from one sample sequenced in a study of control samples from healthy donors and cancer patients. Sequencing was performed with immunoSEQ multiplex PCR; in TCRdb, only in-frame clones are kept and a portion is missing. The sample has 120,000 or so clones, around 92% seen once. The sequencing sample was made of blood. These receptors came from a man in his fifties in good health.

The chain couples TRBV24-1 to TRBJ1-2; TRBD1 matches at 11 bases. The CDR3 consists of 17 residues. CDR1 is KGHDR and CDR2 is SFDVKD in the germline V gene. Germline trimming cut 4 bases from V and 7 bases from J; bases unmatched to any gene: 13. The CDR3: CATSDPGTGGRTGGYTF. CDR3 coding DNA: TGTGCCACCAGTGACCCCGGGACAGGGGGGAGAACCGGTGGCTACACCTTC.

With regard to this clone: Other DNA sequences in this sample translate to the same CDR3. J is TRBJ1-1 and V is TRBV19; tentative D call: TRBD1 (5 bases). V lost 3 bases and J lost 2, with 7 bases in between. The CDR3 is 13 amino acids. Looked up from germline, CDR1 is LNHDA and CDR2 is SQIVND (reference sequence). This chain's CDR3 is CASSIDRNTEAFF. CDR3 nucleotide sequence: TGTGCCAGTAGTATTGACAGAAACACTGAAGCTTTCTTT. Variable domain in full (rest from reference TRBV19 and TRBJ1-1): DGGITQSPKYLFRKEGQNVTLSCEQNLNHDAMYWYRQDPGQGLRLIYYSQIVNDFQKGDIAEGYSVSREKKESFPLTVTSAQKNPTAFYLCASSIDRNTEAFFGQGTRLTVV.

This clone appeared many times. The genes are TRBV12-3 or TRBV12-4 and TRBJ1-5, with 8 bases that match TRBD1. CDR3 length: 13 residues. V shed 6 bases and J 2 bases; nucleotides not matched to a gene: 0. DNA of the CDR3: TGTGCCAGCAGGGGACAGGGCAATCAGCCCCAGCATTTT. Protein sequence: CASRGQGNQPQHF.

V and J are TRBV5-6 and TRBJ1-1, with D tentatively TRBD1 (5 bases). The CDR3 loop spans 13 amino acids. The germline V and J ends were trimmed by 4 bases and 4 bases, with 11 bases remaining between them. The V gene's germline CDR1 is SGHDT and CDR2 YYEEEE. CDR3 sequence reads: CASSLQGLTEAFF. CDR3 bases: TGTGCCAGCAGCCTCCAGGGTCTCACTGAAGCTTTCTTT.

The chain uses TRBV28 and TRBJ1-1, with D unclear. Germline V lookup: CDR1 MDHEN, CDR2 SYDVKM. The CDR3 has 12 amino acids. The V end lost 6 bases, the J end lost 6 bases, and 11 bases lay between the germline ends. CDR3 DNA: TGTGCCAGCAGCCCTCTTGTGGCTGAAGCTTTCTTT. This encodes CASSPLVAEAFF.

The chain recombines TRBV9 with TRBJ2-5; D might be TRBD1 or TRBD2, each matching 5 bases. With 3 bases removed from V and 2 bases from J, the gap between germline ends came to 14 bases. Germline CDR1 reads SGDLS; CDR2 reads YYNGEE. This CDR3 has 15 amino acids. In DNA, the CDR3 is TGTGCCAGCAGCGGGGGGTACAGGAGGCAAGAGACCCAGTACTTC. Its translation: CASSGGYRRQETQYF.

The V gene is TRBV21-1, the J gene TRBJ1-3; the listed D gene, TRBD1, was not tested against the DNA. TRBV21-1 is termed a pseudogene. There are 17 residues in the CDR3. CDR3 protein: CAYSGQGYLQAGNTIYF. The CDR3 DNA follows: TGTGCTTACTCGGGACAGGGGTATCTCCAGGCTGGAAACACCATATATTTT.

The chain uses TRBV19 and TRBJ1-2, with D maybe TRBD1 (5 bases). Trimming pared 3 bases from V and 4 bases from J, leaving 21 bases between. The CDR3 has 17 residues. Germline-derived CDR1 and CDR2 are LNHDA and SQIVND (reference sequence). The CDR3 here is CASSIGGAGVYSYGYTF. For the CDR3, the DNA is TGTGCCAGTAGTATTGGAGGGGCCGGAGTCTATTCCTATGGCTACACCTTC.

The chain uses TRBV6-5 and TRBJ1-1, with D tentatively TRBD1 (6 bases). Trimming pared 6 bases from V and 4 bases from J, leaving 15 bases between. The CDR3 loop spans 14 amino acids. CDR1 is MNHEY and CDR2 is SVGAGI in the germline V gene. The CDR3 loop is CASRHKGGSTEAFF. Written as DNA, the CDR3 is TGTGCCAGCAGACATAAGGGGGGATCCACTGAAGCTTTCTTT.

The chain carries TRBV20-1 and TRBJ2-7; TRBD2 matches 14 bases. The germline CDR1 and CDR2 sequences are DFQATT and SNEGSKA (reference sequence). The CDR3 sequence is 18 residues long. The junction had 10 bases not matched to a gene; V was cut back by 3 bases and J by 0 bases. The CDR3, as DNA: TGCAGTGCTAGTGATATGGGACTAGCGGGGGAGAGCTCCTACGAGCAGTACTTC. Amino acid sequence: CSASDMGLAGESSYEQYF.

The V call is TRBV27, the J call TRBJ2-3; D unresolved. The CDR3 covers 11 residues. CDR1 and CDR2 (germline): MNHEY, SMNVEV (reference sequence). The V end lost 6 bases, the J end lost 1 base, and 2 bases lay between the germline ends. The CDR3 is CASRGTDTQYF. The CDR3 DNA sequence: TGTGCCAGCAGGGGCACAGATACGCAGTATTTT.

V and J are TRBV18 and TRBJ1-1; a possible D gene is TRBD1 (6 bases). This CDR3 has 17 amino acids. In germline, CDR1 is KGHSH, CDR2 LQKENI. V was cut by 5 bases and J by 0 bases, with 19 bases left in between. The CDR3 nucleotides are TGTGCCAGCTCATCATTCTCCCGGGGGGGCATGAACACTGAAGCTTTCTTT. It is translated as CASSSFSRGGMNTEAFF.

The rearrangement uses TRBV24-1 and TRBJ2-2; D may be TRBD1 (6 bases). Germline lookup yields CDR1 KGHDR and CDR2 SFDVKD. This CDR3 is 18 amino acids long. The V and J ends lost 1 base and 0 bases respectively, with 14 bases between them. CDR3 in DNA: TGTGCCACCAGTGATTTAGAGGGGACACCCTCGAACACCGGGGAGCTGTTTTTT. Its translation: CATSDLEGTPSNTGELFF.

This chain connects TRBV27 to TRBJ1-1, with D possibly being TRBD1 (5 bases). The CDR3 consists of 14 residues. Trimming took 2 bases from V and 2 from J, leaving 9 bases between them. The V gene's germline CDR1 is MNHEY and CDR2 SMNVEV (reference sequence). As DNA, the CDR3 is TGTGCCAGCAGTTTAAGGACAACCAACACTGAAGCTTTCTTT. Translated: CASSLRTTNTEAFF.

This rearrangement joins TRBV19 to TRBJ1-2, with D uncertain. In germline, CDR1 is LNHDA, CDR2 SQIVND (reference sequence). CDR3 length: 14 amino acids. Trimming removed 4 bases at V and 4 bases at J, with 13 bases between. The CDR3 reads CASSRGEGSYGYTF. The CDR3 DNA reads TGTGCCAGTAGTAGGGGTGAAGGAAGCTATGGCTACACCTTC.

J is TRBJ2-5 and V is TRBV18; 9 bases fit TRBD1. Germline CDR1 reads KGHSH; CDR2 reads LQKENI. Unmatched junction bases numbered 3, after V lost 3 bases and J lost 1 base. The CDR3 loop spans 15 amino acids. In DNA form, the CDR3 reads TGTGCCAGCTCACCCGCGACAGGGGGCCAAGAGACCCAGTACTTC. This encodes CASSPATGGQETQYF.

The rearrangement uses TRBV21-1 and TRBJ1-3; TRBD1 reflects the table's D call only, with no check against the DNA. TRBV21-1 is a listed pseudogene. CDR3 length equals 15 residues. The CDR3 protein is CASSKNRDSGNTIYF. The CDR3 nucleotides read TGTGCCAGCAGCAAAAACAGGGACTCTGGAAACACCATATATTTT.

The V gene is TRBV5-1, the J gene TRBJ2-7, with 8 bases matching TRBD1. The CDR3 consists of 12 residues. The J segment lost 7 bases and the V segment lost 4 bases, leaving 4 bases of the junction unmatched. Germline CDR1 SGHRS, CDR2 YFSETQ. The CDR3 reads CASSEQGGEQYF. The CDR3 DNA reads TGCGCCAGCAGCGAACAGGGGGGTGAGCAGTACTTC.

This chain links TRBV7-2 with TRBJ1-1, with D possibly being TRBD1 (5 bases). CDR3 length: 15 amino acids. V lost 4 bases to trimming and J lost 5 bases, with 17 bases between them. Germline lookup yields CDR1 SGHTA and CDR2 FQGNSA. The chain's CDR3 is CASSSRGDPWTEAFF. CDR3 in DNA: TGTGCCAGCAGCTCACGGGGGGACCCGTGGACTGAAGCTTTCTTT.

V and J are TRBV2 and TRBJ1-2; 7 bases fit TRBD1. Trimming cost V 5 bases and J 1 base; bases outside gene matches: 7. The CDR3 length is 15 residues. The germline V gene encodes CDR1 SNHLY and CDR2 FYNNEI. CDR3 region: CASSNSDRVNYGYTF. Here the CDR3 DNA reads TGTGCCAGCAGTAACTCCGACAGGGTTAACTATGGCTACACCTTC.

The chain combines TRBV7-2 with TRBJ2-7; 8 nucleotides match TRBD1. The germline CDR1 and CDR2 sequences are SGHTA and FQGNSA. V dropped 3 bases and J dropped 3; count of bases not matched to a gene: 7. The CDR3 spans 15 residues. Here the CDR3 DNA reads TGTGCCAGCAGCTTCGACAGGGGCCCCCTCTACGAGCAGTACTTC. The encoded protein is CASSFDRGPLYEQYF. Together with reference TRBV7-2 and TRBJ2-7, the CDR3 gives the full variable domain: GAGVSQSPSNKVTEKGKDVELRCDPISGHTALYWYRQSLGQGLEFLIYFQGNSAPDKSGLPSDRFSAERTGGSVSTLTIQRTQQEDSAVYLCASSFDRGPLYEQYFGPGTRLTVT.

This rearrangement joins TRBV30 to TRBJ1-2; 12 nucleotides agree with TRBD1. Unmatched junction bases numbered 20, after V lost 4 bases and J lost 8 bases. Germline V CDR1 and CDR2: GTSNPN, SVGIG (reference sequence). The CDR3 loop spans 18 amino acids. CDR3 bases: TGTGCCTGGACTCCAGCACCGGGACAGGGGGCAGCTACACGAGGCTACACCTTC. The encoded protein is CAWTPAPGQGAATRGYTF.

The rearrangement links TRBV7-9 to TRBJ2-1; TRBD2 might be the D (7 bases). The CDR3 sequence is 14 residues long. Trimming left V 5 bases short and J 1 base short, with 9 bases between. Germline-derived CDR1 and CDR2 are SEHNR and FQNEAQ (reference sequence). DNA of the CDR3: TGTGCCAGCAGCCGGGGGGCGTCCTACAATGAGCAGTTCTTC. As protein: CASSRGASYNEQFF.

Remarks on this clone: In the same sample, other DNA sequences code for this CDR3. The chain recombines TRBV5-5 with TRBJ2-5; D possibly corresponds to TRBD2 (6 bases). The V gene's germline CDR1 is SGHKS and CDR2 YYEKEE (reference sequence). This CDR3 is built from 14 residues. Trimming pared 4 bases from V and 5 bases from J, leaving 15 bases between. CDR3 in DNA: TGTGCCAGCAGCCTGGAATGGGGGAGGGAGACCCAGTACTTC. Protein: CASSLEWGRETQYF.

In its sample, this clone was seen a few times. The chain has TRBV4-2 and TRBJ1-2; TRBD1 aligns across 7 bases. Losses at the gene ends were 0 bases for V and 2 bases for J; bases not matched to a gene: 6. Germline V lookup: CDR1 LGHNA, CDR2 YNFKEQ. CDR3 length: 16 residues. This chain's CDR3 is CASSQDKGQNNYGYTF. CDR3 in DNA: TGTGCCAGCAGCCAAGATAAGGGACAGAACAACTATGGCTACACCTTC.

V is TRBV6-5 and J is TRBJ1-2; tentative D call: TRBD1 (5 bases). CDR3 size: 13 residues. Germline lookup yields CDR1 MNHEY and CDR2 SVGAGI. Trimming shortened V by 6 bases and J by 7 bases, and 15 bases separated the two germline ends. The CDR3 DNA sequence: TGTGCCAGCAGCCCCGGGACCTGGGGTGGCTACACCTTC. It specifies CASSPGTWGGYTF.

V is TRBV5-1 and J is TRBJ1-6; D remains unclear. In germline, CDR1 is SGHRS, CDR2 YFSETQ. The V end lost 0 bases, the J end lost 10 bases, and 11 bases lay between the germline ends. CDR3 length: 14 amino acids. CDR3 region: CASSLAASLSPLHF. In nucleotides, the CDR3 is TGCGCCAGCAGCTTGGCCGCTTCACTGTCACCCCTCCACTTT.

This chain links TRBV6-5 with TRBJ2-3; D uncertain. The germline gives CDR1 MNHEY, CDR2 SVGAGI. The V gene lost 0 bases and the J gene lost 4 bases, with 2 bases spanning the gap. CDR3 length: 12 amino acids. In nucleotides, the CDR3 is TGTGCCAGCAGTTACTCGCCAGATACGCAGTATTTT. The encoded protein is CASSYSPDTQYF.